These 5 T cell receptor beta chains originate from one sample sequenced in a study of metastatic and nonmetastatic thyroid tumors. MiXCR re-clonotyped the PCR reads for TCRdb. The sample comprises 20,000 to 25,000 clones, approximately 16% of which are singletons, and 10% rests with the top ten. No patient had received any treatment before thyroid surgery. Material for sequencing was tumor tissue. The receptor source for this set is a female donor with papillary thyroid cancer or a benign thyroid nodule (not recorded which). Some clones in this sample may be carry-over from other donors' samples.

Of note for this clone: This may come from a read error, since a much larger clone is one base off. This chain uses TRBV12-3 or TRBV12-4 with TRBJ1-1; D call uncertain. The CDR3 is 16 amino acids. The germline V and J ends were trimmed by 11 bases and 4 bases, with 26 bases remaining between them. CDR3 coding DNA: TGTGCCTCCCGACCCGGGGAAGCCTGGAGTCGCACTGAAGCTTTCTTT. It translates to CASRPGEAWSRTEAFF.

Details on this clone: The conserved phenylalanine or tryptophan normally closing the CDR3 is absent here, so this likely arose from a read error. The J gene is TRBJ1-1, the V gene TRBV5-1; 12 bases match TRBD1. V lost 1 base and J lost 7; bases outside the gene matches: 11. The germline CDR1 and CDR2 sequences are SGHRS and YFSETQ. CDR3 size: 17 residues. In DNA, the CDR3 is TGCGCCAGCAGCTTGTGGCCGGGGACAGGGGGCTTAGATGAAGCTTTCTCT. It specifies CASSLWPGTGGLDEAFS.

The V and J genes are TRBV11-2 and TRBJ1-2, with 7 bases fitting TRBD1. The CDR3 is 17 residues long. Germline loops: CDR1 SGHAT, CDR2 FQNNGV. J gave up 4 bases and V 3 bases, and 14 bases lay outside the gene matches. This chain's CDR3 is CASSFLDRLGLLYGYTF. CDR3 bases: TGTGCCAGCAGCTTTCTGGACAGGCTCGGCCTACTCTATGGCTACACCTTC.

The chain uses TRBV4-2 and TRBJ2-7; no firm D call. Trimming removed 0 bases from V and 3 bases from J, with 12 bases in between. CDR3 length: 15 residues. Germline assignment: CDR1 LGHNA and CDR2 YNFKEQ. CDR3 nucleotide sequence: TGTGCCAGCAGCCAAGATTCGGTGGGTAGCTACGAGCAGTACTTC. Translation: CASSQDSVGSYEQYF.

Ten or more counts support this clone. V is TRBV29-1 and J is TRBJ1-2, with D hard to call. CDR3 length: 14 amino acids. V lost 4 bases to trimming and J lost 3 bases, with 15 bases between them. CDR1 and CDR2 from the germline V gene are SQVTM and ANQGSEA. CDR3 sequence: CSVALGVRHYGYTF. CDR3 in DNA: TGCAGCGTTGCATTAGGAGTCCGCCACTATGGCTACACCTTC.